Listed below are T cell receptor beta chains from one sample, sequenced in a study of blood T cell repertoires in COVID-19. The repertoire was sequenced with immunoSEQ multiplex PCR; TCRdb's copy has only in-frame clones and lacks some. The repertoire holds around 260,000 clones, with approximately 90% as singletons. The sequenced sample consisted of PBMCs or T cells enriched from blood (not recorded which). The receptors stem from a woman between 25 and 40 years old who had recovered from COVID-19. The CDR3 runs from the conserved cysteine through the conserved F or W. A D gene is named only where the DNA matches it firmly.

j_call v_call d_call cdr3_aa
TRBJ2-1 TRBV5-8 TRBD1 CASSQGQGAWDEQFF
TRBJ2-1 TRBV7-3 - CASSLIQGHNEQFF
TRBJ1-2 TRBV7-9 TRBD1 CASSSSGTGFVDYGYTF
TRBJ2-7 TRBV11-3 TRBD1 CASSRRDRERYEQYF
TRBJ1-3 TRBV18 - CASSSAINTIYF
TRBJ1-1 TRBV5-1 - CASSLGQGSWGTEAFF
TRBJ2-7 TRBV27 - CASSLGGVGYEQYF
TRBJ2-7 TRBV7-8 - CASNRHSSYEQYF
TRBJ2-1 TRBV29-1 - CSELTTRDNEQFF
TRBJ1-5 TRBV28 - CASSLGGGPGQPQHF
TRBJ2-2 TRBV29-1 - CSVDAAGTGWVGELFF
TRBJ2-7 TRBV18 - CASSPQTDSYEQYF
TRBJ2-2 TRBV6-2/TRBV6-3 - CASSDQGLQGRRTGELFF
TRBJ1-1 TRBV28 - CASSSPTVRYTEAFF
TRBJ1-3 TRBV21-1 - CASRDTGRSGNTIYF
TRBJ2-7 TRBV6-5 - CASSYSTGLGNEQYF